This T cell receptor beta chain was profiled in a study of cytomegalovirus exposure and HLA in healthy donors. Turning to the study itself: Of around 400 genotyped donors, around 86% grouped in the Caucasian-associated ancestry cluster.

Trimming removed 7 bases from V and 5 bases from J, with 14 bases in between. Looked up from germline, CDR1 is WSHSY and CDR2 is SAAADI. The CDR3 length is 13 residues. Study-wide findings and caveats: An analysis that came later showed most CMV-associated TCR beta chains appearing HLA-restricted.

PCR amplification relied on 60 Vbeta primers (plus 13 Jbeta primers). The method was immunoSEQ multiplex PCR; TCRdb's version includes in-frame clones alone and lacks a portion of them. The repertoire holds roughly 100,000 clones, with under 80% as singletons. This clone has only one observation. Its antigen remains unidentified. V and J are TRBV10-2 and TRBJ2-5, with a weak D call TRBD2 (6 bases). Sequenced input: PBMCs. This receptor was taken from a woman between 18 and 30 years old in good health and CMV-seropositive. The CDR3 here is CASNHGGPETQYF. The CDR3 nucleotides are TGCGCCAGCAATCACGGGGGTCCGGAGACCCAGTACTTC.